The 30 T cell receptor beta chains presented below share a single source sample, sequenced in a study of T cell responses to AZD1222 COVID-19 vaccine. Using immunoSEQ multiplex PCR, the repertoire was profiled, and TCRdb retains in-frame clones only, with some absent. The sample yields about 130,000 clones, about 90% seen once. Source: peripheral blood, taken on day 0 of MenACWY control vaccination. The receptors derive from an adult in good health.

V gene TRBV4-1 combines with J gene TRBJ1-4; 7 bases match TRBD1. The CDR3 has 14 residues. Germline CDR1 is MGHRA and CDR2 is YSYEKL. J gave up 3 bases and V 6 bases, and 4 bases lay outside the gene matches. CDR3 sequence (DNA): TGCGCCAGCAGACCCGGGACAGCTAATGAAAAACTGTTTTTT. Translated: CASRPGTANEKLFF.

V and J are TRBV28 and TRBJ2-7; a possible D gene is TRBD2 (6 bases). Germline V CDR1 and CDR2: MDHEN, SYDVKM. Trimming stripped 7 bases from V and 3 bases from J, with 13 bases between. The CDR3 spans 13 residues. The CDR3 spells CASIASDSYEQYF. The CDR3 DNA sequence: TGTGCCAGCATCGCTAGCGACAGCTACGAGCAGTACTTC.

The chain uses TRBV25-1 and TRBJ1-1, with 8 nucleotides matching TRBD1. Germline CDR1 is MGHDK and CDR2 is SYGVNS. This CDR3 is built from 14 residues. The V segment lost 6 bases and the J segment 3 bases; nucleotides outside the gene matches: 6. The CDR3 sequence: CASRETGAYTEAFF. The CDR3 nucleotides are TGTGCCAGCAGGGAGACAGGGGCCTACACTGAAGCTTTCTTT.

V and J are TRBV5-4 and TRBJ2-7, with 8 nucleotides matching TRBD2. The CDR3 totals 15 residues. Looked up from germline, CDR1 is SGHNT and CDR2 is YYREEE (reference sequence). With 1 base clipped from V and 3 bases from J, the junction kept 6 bases outside the gene matches. The CDR3 nucleotides read TGTGCCAGCAGCTTGTGGCGGGAGGCAAGCTACGAGCAGTACTTC. Translated: CASSLWREASYEQYF.

V usage is TRBV7-2 and J usage is TRBJ2-7, with 13 bases matching TRBD2. V gave up 4 bases and J gave up 3 bases; unmatched junction bases: 3. CDR1 is SGHTA and CDR2 is FQGNSA in the germline V gene. The CDR3 is 15 amino acids. The CDR3 is CASSSRTSGSYEQYF. In DNA form, the CDR3 reads TGTGCCAGCAGCTCGAGGACTAGCGGGAGCTACGAGCAGTACTTC.

The gene calls are TRBV5-6 and TRBJ1-1; tentatively, D is TRBD1 (5 bases). With 2 bases removed from V and 1 base from J, the gap between germline ends came to 9 bases. The CDR3 loop spans 14 amino acids. Germline loops: CDR1 SGHDT, CDR2 YYEEEE. The CDR3: CASSFVTANTEAFF. Here the CDR3 DNA reads TGTGCCAGCAGCTTCGTGACAGCGAACACTGAAGCTTTCTTT.

CDR3 sequence (DNA): TGTGCCAGCAGTTTCCCAGGGGCCGGCACCGGGGAGCTGTTTTTT. It encodes CASSFPGAGTGELFF. This rearrangement joins TRBV28 to TRBJ2-2, with D possibly matching TRBD1 (6 bases). The V and J ends lost 3 bases and 4 bases respectively, with 12 bases between them. CDR3 length equals 15 residues. Germline CDR1 reads MDHEN; CDR2 reads SYDVKM.

The V gene is TRBV19, the J gene TRBJ1-1; D is unresolved. Between the trimmed V and J ends, which lost 3 bases and 3 bases, there was a span of 8 bases. Germline V CDR1 and CDR2: LNHDA, SQIVND (reference sequence). The CDR3 has 13 amino acids. CDR3 loop: CASSIKGYTEAFF. The CDR3 nucleotides are TGTGCCAGTAGTATTAAGGGATACACTGAAGCTTTCTTT.

The chain carries TRBV10-3 and TRBJ1-1, with D uncertain. Germline lookup yields CDR1 ENHRY and CDR2 SYGVKD. The germline V and J ends were trimmed by 5 bases and 0 bases, with 7 bases remaining between them. There are 13 residues in the CDR3. The CDR3 sequence is CAISPGMNTEAFF. CDR3 DNA sequence: TGTGCCATCAGTCCAGGCATGAACACTGAAGCTTTCTTT.

This clone occurred a few times. The V gene is TRBV19, the J gene TRBJ1-5, with D unresolved. Looked up from germline, CDR1 is LNHDA and CDR2 is SQIVND (reference sequence). Between the trimmed V and J ends, which lost 3 bases and 2 bases, there was a span of 11 bases. This CDR3 contains 15 residues. The CDR3 sequence is CASSIYAGGNQPQHF. DNA of the CDR3: TGTGCCAGTAGTATTTACGCGGGTGGCAATCAGCCCCAGCATTTT.

The sample holds a few counts of this clone. The J gene is TRBJ1-6, the V gene TRBV27; 7 bases are a match to TRBD1. Unmatched junction bases numbered 9, after V lost 3 bases and J lost 10 bases. Germline CDR1 MNHEY, CDR2 SMNVEV (reference sequence). There are 15 residues in the CDR3. CDR3 nucleotide sequence: TGTGCCAGCAGTTTTACGACAGGGATGGGGTCACCCCTCCACTTT. This gives the protein CASSFTTGMGSPLHF.

This chain joins TRBV6-1 and TRBJ2-7, with 14 positions matching TRBD2. V was pared by 3 bases and J by 3 bases, with 1 base of the junction left unmatched. Looked up from germline, CDR1 is MNHNS and CDR2 is SASEGT. CDR3 length: 15 amino acids. DNA for the CDR3: TGTGCCAGCAGTGAGGGACTAGCGGGAGTCTACGAGCAGTACTTC. Amino acids: CASSEGLAGVYEQYF.

V gene TRBV7-9 combines with J gene TRBJ2-5, with 8 bases aligning to TRBD2. This CDR3 has 18 amino acids. The ends lost 1 base at V and 4 bases at J; junction bases unmatched: 14. The germline V gene encodes CDR1 SEHNR and CDR2 FQNEAQ (reference sequence). This CDR3 is CASSLGAPGLRGGETQYF. The CDR3 nucleotides read TGTGCCAGCAGCTTAGGAGCCCCGGGATTACGGGGGGGAGAGACCCAGTACTTC.

The chain combines TRBV7-2 with TRBJ1-6; D is unresolved. CDR3 size: 15 residues. V lost 4 bases to trimming and J lost 5 bases, with 12 bases between them. Germline V CDR1 and CDR2: SGHTA, FQGNSA. Written as DNA, the CDR3 is TGTGCCAGCAGCTCACAGAGCTTTAATAATTCACCCCTCCACTTT. It is translated as CASSSQSFNNSPLHF.

The rearrangement joins TRBV28 to TRBJ1-1; D might be TRBD1 (6 bases). The CDR3 length is 13 residues. The ends were cut back, 5 bases at V and 0 bases at J, with 7 bases in the middle. Germline CDR1 is MDHEN and CDR2 is SYDVKM. CDR3 in DNA: TGTGCCAGCAGTCAGGGGATGAACACTGAAGCTTTCTTT. Its protein is CASSQGMNTEAFF.

This chain uses TRBV28 with TRBJ1-6; D is undetermined. V lost 6 bases to trimming and J lost 2 bases, with 8 bases between them. CDR1 and CDR2 from the germline V gene are MDHEN and SYDVKM. CDR3 length: 14 amino acids. This CDR3 is CASSPGTYNSPLHF. The CDR3 bases are TGTGCCAGCAGCCCCGGGACCTATAATTCACCCCTCCACTTT.

This chain uses TRBV24-1 with TRBJ2-4; D is possibly TRBD1 (6 bases). Trimming cost V 4 bases and J 5 bases, with 20 bases left between them. The CDR3 sequence is 17 residues long. From germline, CDR1 is KGHDR and CDR2 SFDVKD. The CDR3 DNA sequence: TGTGCCACCAGTGAGAGGGGACAACCCGAGACCCAAAACATTCAGTACTTC. This gives the protein CATSERGQPETQNIQYF.

The chain uses TRBV3-1 (or the pseudogene TRBV3-2) and TRBJ2-7; 11 nucleotides line up with TRBD1. The CDR3 covers 15 residues. The germline gives CDR1 LGHDT, CDR2 YNNKEL (reference sequence). Trimming at V came to 1 base and at J to 5 bases, leaving 4 bases not matched to a gene. The CDR3 coding sequence is TGTGCCAGCAGCCAAGGGACAGGGGGCAGGGACGAGCAGTACTTC. It specifies CASSQGTGGRDEQYF.

The V gene is TRBV2, the J gene TRBJ1-5, with TRBD1 matching over 10 bases. The CDR3 sequence is 16 residues long. The germline V gene encodes CDR1 SNHLY and CDR2 FYNNEI. The V gene end was trimmed by 8 bases and the J gene end by 4 bases; junction bases not matched to a gene: 11. CDR3 DNA sequence: TGTGCCAGCGGCATGGGTCCGGGACAGGGGAATCAGCCCCAGCATTTT. This translates into CASGMGPGQGNQPQHF.

The chain uses TRBV5-1 and TRBJ2-1; a weak D match, TRBD2 (7 bases). The CDR3 totals 14 residues. Trimming cost V 4 bases and J 3 bases, with 11 bases left between them. From germline, CDR1 is SGHRS and CDR2 YFSETQ. Here the CDR3 DNA reads TGCGCCAGCAGCAGGGGGGGTAACTACAATGAGCAGTTCTTC. Encoded protein: CASSRGGNYNEQFF. The whole variable domain, remainder taken from reference TRBV5-1 and TRBJ2-1, is KAGVTQTPRYLIKTRGQQVTLSCSPISGHRSVSWYQQTPGQGLQFLFEYFSETQRNKGNFPGRFSGRQFSNSRSEMNVSTLELGDSALYLCASSRGGNYNEQFFGPGTRLTVL.

The chain couples TRBV19 to TRBJ1-1, with 8 bases identical to TRBD1. Losses at the gene ends were 6 bases for V and 2 bases for J; bases not matched to a gene: 23. CDR1 LNHDA and CDR2 SQIVND come from the germline V gene (reference sequence). CDR3 size: 20 residues. The CDR3 coding sequence is TGTGCCAGTAGACCTAGGGATTTTCGTCAGGGGGCGCCCATAAACACTGAAGCTTTCTTT. This translates into CASRPRDFRQGAPINTEAFF.

CDR3 amino acids: CASSSGQGSNQPQHF. In nucleotides, the CDR3 is TGTGCCAGCAGCTCGGGACAGGGGAGCAATCAGCCCCAGCATTTT. The chain links TRBV27 to TRBJ1-5; 10 bases agree with TRBD1. Germline trimming cut 6 bases from V and 1 base from J; bases unmatched to any gene: 3. The CDR3 covers 15 residues. Germline V gives CDR1 MNHEY, CDR2 SMNVEV (reference sequence).

The chain joins TRBV24-1 to TRBJ2-1; D is perhaps TRBD1 or TRBD2 (5 bases each). This CDR3 is 16 amino acids long. V was cut by 4 bases and J by 5 bases, with 17 bases left in between. Per germline, CDR1 KGHDR and CDR2 SFDVKD. CDR3 in DNA: TGTGCCACCAGTGACCCTGGACCTGGGGGTCACAATGAGCAGTTCTTC. It encodes CATSDPGPGGHNEQFF.

The V gene is TRBV2, the J gene TRBJ1-5, with TRBD1 matching 9 bases. V dropped 7 bases and J dropped 6; count of bases not matched to a gene: 7. The CDR3 covers 14 residues. Germline lookup yields CDR1 SNHLY and CDR2 FYNNEI. CDR3 region: CASNTGTGPQPQHF. DNA for the CDR3: TGTGCCAGCAACACTGGGACAGGGCCTCAGCCCCAGCATTTT.

V and J are TRBV6-4 and TRBJ2-3, with 10 positions matching TRBD2. Germline values: CDR1 MRHNA, CDR2 SNTAGT. CDR3 length equals 15 residues. Germline trimming cut 3 bases from V and 1 base from J; bases unmatched to any gene: 1. DNA of the CDR3: TGTGCCAGCAGTGAGGGGACTAGCGGCACAGATACGCAGTATTTT. It translates to CASSEGTSGTDTQYF.

In this sample, this clone turned up a few times. J is TRBJ2-7 and V is TRBV6-2 or TRBV6-3; maybe TRBD2 (5 bases). Trimming took off 6 bases at V and 3 bases at J, with 21 bases between the two ends. CDR1 and CDR2 (germline): MNHEY, SVGEGT. The CDR3 is 16 amino acids. The CDR3 sequence: CASSPTLGVGDYEQYV. Here the CDR3 DNA reads TGTGCCAGCAGCCCAACCCTTGGGGTGGGAGACTACGAGCAGTACGTC.

J is TRBJ2-1 and V is TRBV5-1; TRBD1 or TRBD2 may be the D gene (5 bases each). V was cut by 4 bases and J by 5 bases, with 16 bases left in between. Germline lookup yields CDR1 SGHRS and CDR2 YFSETQ. The CDR3 has 15 amino acids. This chain's CDR3 is CASSQIPGTNNEQFF. The CDR3 DNA reads as TGCGCCAGCAGCCAAATCCCCGGGACGAACAATGAGCAGTTCTTC.

J is TRBJ2-7 and V is TRBV27; perhaps TRBD1 as D (5 bases). Looked up from germline, CDR1 is MNHEY and CDR2 is SMNVEV (reference sequence). The V gene lost 0 bases and the J gene lost 2 bases, with 11 bases spanning the gap. This CDR3 comprises 15 residues. The CDR3 DNA reads as TGTGCCAGCAGTTTATCGTACCCAGGGACCTACGAGCAGTACGTC. It is translated as CASSLSYPGTYEQYV.

The genes are TRBV23-1 and TRBJ2-7; unclear D gene. TRBV23-1 is labeled an ORF, and its function is uncertain. CDR3 length: 15 amino acids. The V and J ends lost 2 bases and 6 bases respectively, with 17 bases between them. The CDR3 coding sequence is TGCGCCAGCAGTCAAACGTCCGGCCATGGGATCGAGCAGTACTTC. Amino acid sequence: CASSQTSGHGIEQYF.

The V call is TRBV3-1 (or the pseudogene TRBV3-2), the J call TRBJ1-2; D gene ambiguous. CDR3 length: 15 residues. CDR1 LGHDT and CDR2 YNNKEL come from the germline V gene (reference sequence). The V end was cut by 1 base, the J end by 1 base, with 10 bases between. This CDR3 is CASSQGRDFNYGYTF. DNA for the CDR3: TGTGCCAGCAGCCAAGGGAGAGATTTTAACTATGGCTACACCTTC.